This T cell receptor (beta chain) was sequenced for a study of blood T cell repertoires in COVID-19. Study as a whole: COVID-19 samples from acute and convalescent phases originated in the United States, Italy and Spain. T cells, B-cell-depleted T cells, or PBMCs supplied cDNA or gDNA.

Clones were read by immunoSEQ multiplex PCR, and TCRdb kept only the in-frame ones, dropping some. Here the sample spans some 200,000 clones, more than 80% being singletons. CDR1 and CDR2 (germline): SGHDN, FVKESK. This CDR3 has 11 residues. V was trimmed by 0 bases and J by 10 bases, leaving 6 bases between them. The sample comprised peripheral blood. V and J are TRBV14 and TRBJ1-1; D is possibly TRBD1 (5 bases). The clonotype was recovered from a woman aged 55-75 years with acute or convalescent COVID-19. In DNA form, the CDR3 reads TGTGCCAGCAGCCAAGACCAGGGAGCTTTCTTT. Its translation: CASSQDQGAFF.